Listed here are 8 T cell receptor beta chains from one sample, sequenced in a study of OX40 agonist ivuxolimab in advanced cancers. TCRdb's table, derived via immunoSEQ multiplex PCR, lists solely in-frame clones and lacks some. The profile shows 72,000 or so clones, 89% of them singletons. Specimen: CD4+ or CD8+ T cells sorted from blood, collected in a trial of the OX40 agonist ivuxolimab. Receptors were obtained from an adult with an advanced solid tumor such as melanoma, head and neck, liver or kidney cancer.

For the CDR3, the DNA is TGTGCCAGCAGCTTTTATCGGACAGGGAACAGTGAAAAACTGTTTTTT. Translating gives CASSFYRTGNSEKLFF. The rearrangement uses TRBV11-2 and TRBJ1-4; the match to TRBD1 covers 8 bases. V lost 3 bases to trimming and J lost 7 bases; unmatched junction nucleotides: 10. The CDR3 totals 16 residues. Germline V gives CDR1 SGHAT, CDR2 FQNNGV. Full variable domain (rest looked up from reference TRBV11-2 and TRBJ1-4): EAGVAQSPRYKIIEKRQSVAFWCNPISGHATLYWYQQILGQGPKLLIQFQNNGVVDDSQLPKDRFSAERLKGVDSTLKIQPAKLEDSAVYLCASSFYRTGNSEKLFFGSGTQLSVL.

This chain links TRBV10-1 with TRBJ1-1; D is unclear. CDR1 and CDR2 from the germline V gene are WNHNN and SYGVQD (reference sequence). V was clipped by 0 bases and J by 6 bases, with 11 bases between them. This CDR3 has 14 amino acids. CDR3 in DNA: TGCGCCAGCAGTGAGTCTTCGGGCAGCCCTGAAGCTTTCTTT. Translating it yields CASSESSGSPEAFF.

The J gene is TRBJ1-5, the V gene TRBV28; TRBD1 matches 10 bases. The CDR3 contains 19 residues. Trimming cost V 2 bases and J 6 bases; bases outside gene matches: 16. Germline lookup yields CDR1 MDHEN and CDR2 SYDVKM. CDR3 region: CASSLTYLRDRGVGQPQHF. CDR3 bases: TGTGCCAGCAGTTTAACGTATTTGCGGGACAGGGGAGTAGGTCAGCCCCAGCATTTT.

This chain connects TRBV28 to TRBJ2-6, with D possibly being TRBD1 (5 bases). The V gene lost 5 bases and the J gene lost 4 bases, with 15 bases spanning the gap. This CDR3 has 16 residues. Germline assignment: CDR1 MDHEN and CDR2 SYDVKM. The DNA of the CDR3 is TGTGCCAGCAGTCTACCAAGGGGTACGGGGGCCAACGTCCTGACTTTC. This sequence encodes CASSLPRGTGANVLTF.

This clone was seen a handful of times. The CDR3 here is CASSPQTRTGSEQYF. CDR3 coding DNA: TGTGCCAGCAGCCCCCAAACCCGGACAGGGTCCGAGCAGTACTTC. The chain is built from TRBV7-6 and TRBJ2-7; 8 positions match TRBD1. The CDR3 extends over 15 amino acids. With V trimmed by 5 bases and J by 6 bases, 12 bases remained unmatched. Germline CDR1 is SGHVS and CDR2 is FNYEAQ.

The chain carries TRBV13 and TRBJ1-2, with TRBD1 matching 8 bases. The CDR3 length is 13 residues. The junction had 4 bases not matched to a gene; V was cut back by 5 bases and J by 5 bases. Per the germline V gene, CDR1 is PRHDT and CDR2 is FYEKMQ (reference sequence). The CDR3 DNA sequence: TGTGCCAGCAGCGTAAACAGGGGGTATGGCTACACCTTC. It yields the protein CASSVNRGYGYTF.

The chain carries TRBV28 and TRBJ1-2; TRBD1 might be the D (5 bases). The CDR3 consists of 12 residues. Per germline, CDR1 MDHEN and CDR2 SYDVKM. V lost 6 bases, J lost 8 bases, and 13 bases lay in between. CDR3 residues: CASSAGFLGYTF. For the CDR3, the DNA is TGTGCCAGCAGCGCAGGGTTCTTGGGCTACACCTTC.

V is TRBV15 and J is TRBJ2-5; D not resolved. Looked up from germline, CDR1 is LNHNV and CDR2 is YYDKDF (reference sequence). The germline V and J ends were trimmed by 0 bases and 1 base, with 9 bases remaining between them. CDR3 length equals 15 residues. The CDR3 nucleotides read TGTGCCACCAGCAGAGATTTGGGCATCCAAGAGACCCAGTACTTC. Amino acid sequence: CATSRDLGIQETQYF.